A selection of T cell receptor beta chains follows, all from one sample in a study of blood T cell repertoires in COVID-19. Generated by immunoSEQ multiplex PCR, the TCRdb table keeps only in-frame clones and is missing some. The sample includes approximately 400,000 clones, roughly 77% of them seen just once. Source material: peripheral blood. All receptors derive from a human donor with acute or convalescent COVID-19. The donor label of this sample is uncertain. The CDR3 runs from the conserved cysteine through the conserved F or W. D genes are given only for firm matches. Size tells how often a clone was seen (once, few, many) or the class of an expanded clone, and some rows leave it out.

d_call | j_call | v_call | clone_size | cdr3_length | cdr3_aa | cdr3_nt
TRBD2 | TRBJ2-2 | TRBV11-3 | NA | 14 | CASSFQAGVGELFF | TGTGCCAGCAGCTTTCAAGCGGGGGTCGGGGAGCTGTTTTTT
TRBD1 | TRBJ2-7 | TRBV27 | NA | 15 | CASSLKQGAVYEQYF | TGTGCCAGCAGTTTAAAACAGGGGGCCGTCTACGAGCAGTACTTC
NA | TRBJ1-6 | TRBV18 | NA | 16 | CASSPTVSSYNSPLHF | TGTGCCAGCTCACCAACAGTCAGCTCCTATAATTCACCCCTCCACTTT
NA | TRBJ1-2 | TRBV7-2 | NA | 14 | CASSPATANYGYTF | TGTGCCAGCAGCCCGGCGACAGCCAACTATGGCTACACCTTC
NA | TRBJ1-1 | TRBV27 | NA | 19 | CASSSTLQGWGVVSTEAFF | TGTGCCAGCAGTTCGACCCTACAGGGTTGGGGTGTGGTGAGCACTGAAGCTTTCTTT
TRBD2 | TRBJ2-2 | TRBV20-1 | once | 15 | CSASSGRGLSGELFF | TGCAGTGCTAGTAGCGGGAGGGGGTTGTCCGGGGAGCTGTTTTTT
TRBD2 | TRBJ2-2 | TRBV5-1 | NA | 14 | CASSGTSGTGELFF | TGCGCCAGCTCGGGGACTAGCGGGACCGGGGAGCTGTTTTTT
NA | TRBJ2-1 | TRBV21-1 | once | 17 | CASSCPRGTSAYNEQFF | TGTGCCAGCAGCTGCCCGAGGGGGACTAGCGCATACAATGAGCAGTTCTTC
NA | TRBJ2-1 | TRBV27 | NA | 15 | CASSFRAGNYNEQFF | TGTGCCAGCAGTTTTCGAGCAGGGAACTACAATGAGCAGTTCTTC
NA | TRBJ1-1 | TRBV7-9 | few | 14 | CASSAWGGNTEAFF | TGTGCCAGCAGCGCATGGGGCGGGAACACTGAAGCTTTCTTT
NA | TRBJ1-5 | TRBV30 | NA | 15 | CAWSAPTGNNQPQHF | TGTGCCTGGAGTGCTCCGACAGGTAACAATCAGCCCCAGCATTTT
TRBD2 | TRBJ2-1 | TRBV7-2 | NA | 16 | CASSLVTGGRGNEQFF | TGTGCCAGCAGCTTAGTTACGGGGGGGCGAGGCAATGAGCAGTTCTTC
TRBD2 | TRBJ2-1 | TRBV7-2 | once | 16 | CASSLEFSGGANEQFF | TGTGCCAGCAGCTTAGAATTTAGCGGGGGGGCTAATGAGCAGTTCTTC
NA | TRBJ1-6 | TRBV27 | NA | 13 | CASSERAFSPLHF | TGTGCCAGCAGTGAGCGGGCCTTCTCACCCCTCCACTTT
TRBD2 | TRBJ2-3 | TRBV11-2 | NA | 16 | CASSLAASGRTDTQYF | TGTGCCAGCAGCTTAGCGGCTAGCGGCCGCACAGATACGCAGTATTTT
TRBD2 | TRBJ2-3 | TRBV15 | NA | 18 | CATSSDGGGANSTDTQYF | TGTGCCACCAGCAGTGACGGCGGGGGGGCTAATAGCACAGATACGCAGTATTTT
NA | TRBJ1-1 | TRBV2 | NA | 12 | CATGRVGTEAFF | TGTGCAACAGGGAGGGTTGGCACTGAAGCTTTCTTT
TRBD1 | TRBJ1-2 | TRBV27 | NA | 13 | CASSFRGIDGYTF | TGTGCCAGCAGTTTCAGGGGGATTGATGGCTACACCTTC
TRBD1 | TRBJ2-5 | TRBV2 | NA | 15 | CASMRGTGRQETQYF | TGTGCCAGCATGCGTGGGACAGGGCGGCAAGAGACCCAGTACTTC
NA | TRBJ2-5 | TRBV18 | NA | 14 | CASSPRGLQETQYF | TGTGCCAGCTCACCTAGGGGCCTACAAGAGACCCAGTACTTC
NA | TRBJ1-1 | TRBV29-1 | few | 17 | CSVVPRGPGHMNTEAFF | TGCAGCGTGGTACCCAGGGGCCCGGGGCACATGAACACTGAAGCTTTCTTT
NA | TRBJ1-3 | TRBV30 | NA | 12 | CAWKGAGNTIYF | TGTGCCTGGAAGGGGGCTGGAAACACCATATATTTT
NA | TRBJ2-7 | TRBV6-5 | NA | 12 | CASRRDWHEQYF | TGTGCCAGCCGCCGGGACTGGCACGAGCAGTACTTC
NA | TRBJ2-2 | TRBV10-3 | NA | 15 | CAISESALDTGELFF | TGTGCCATCAGTGAGTCGGCCCTCGACACCGGGGAGCTGTTTTTT
NA | TRBJ1-1 | TRBV6-1 | NA | 16 | CASSELVRRRMSEAFF | TGTGCCAGCAGTGAGTTGGTAAGACGGCGGATGTCTGAAGCTTTCTTT
NA | TRBJ1-5 | TRBV19 | NA | 15 | CASRGGEVNSRPQHF | TGTGCCAGTAGGGGTGGGGAGGTCAATAGCAGGCCCCAGCATTTT
NA | TRBJ2-1 | TRBV7-9 | NA | 14 | CASSIGSPNNEQFF | TGTGCCAGCAGCATAGGGAGTCCTAACAATGAGCAGTTCTTC
TRBD1 | TRBJ1-1 | TRBV9 | NA | 15 | CASSGGQGLNTEAFF | TGTGCCAGCAGCGGCGGACAGGGTCTGAACACTGAAGCTTTCTTT
TRBD1 | TRBJ1-3 | TRBV6-1 | once | 20 | CASSEGHFGTGGLGRNTIYF | TGTGCCAGCAGTGAAGGTCACTTCGGGACAGGGGGTCTCGGGCGAAACACCATATATTTT
NA | TRBJ1-6 | TRBV6-6 | NA | 16 | CASSRTAGSYNSPLHF | TGTGCCAGCAGTCGGACAGCAGGGTCCTATAATTCACCCCTCCACTTT
NA | TRBJ1-1 | TRBV5-1 | NA | 15 | CASSLSSGGRTEAFF | TGCGCCAGCAGCTTGTCCTCGGGAGGTCGGACTGAAGCTTTCTTT
NA | TRBJ1-1 | TRBV19 | NA | 9 | CASSTRAFF | TGTGCCAGTAGTACTAGGGCTTTCTTT
NA | TRBJ1-4 | TRBV3-1/TRBV3-2 | NA | 16 | CASSPRVPATNEKLFF | TGTGCCAGCAGCCCCAGGGTTCCCGCAACTAATGAAAAACTGTTTTTT
TRBD1 | TRBJ1-1 | TRBV10-3 | once | 13 | CAISVGQGTEAFF | TGTGCCATCAGCGTAGGACAGGGCACTGAAGCTTTCTTT
NA | TRBJ2-7 | TRBV7-9 | few | 12 | CASSFDEYEQYF | TGTGCCAGCAGCTTCGATGAGTACGAGCAGTACTTC
NA | TRBJ1-5 | TRBV27 | NA | 14 | CATSQGRGNQPQHF | TGTGCCACCTCCCAGGGTCGGGGCAATCAGCCCCAGCATTTT
NA | TRBJ2-1 | TRBV5-1 | NA | 13 | CASSLVADNEQFF | TGCGCCAGCAGCTTGGTGGCAGACAATGAGCAGTTCTTC
TRBD1 | TRBJ2-7 | TRBV7-2 | NA | 14 | CASSPRWTGYEQYF | TGTGCCAGCAGCCCCCGTTGGACAGGGTACGAGCAGTACTTC
NA | TRBJ2-7 | TRBV3-1/TRBV3-2 | NA | 14 | CASSLGPGAREQYF | TGTGCCAGCAGCCTAGGTCCAGGGGCTCGGGAGCAGTACTTC
NA | TRBJ1-1 | TRBV29-1 | NA | 11 | CSVVQVSEAFF | TGCAGCGTTGTTCAGGTGTCTGAAGCTTTCTTT
NA | TRBJ1-6 | TRBV19 | NA | 14 | CATSPGKSLSPLHF | TGTGCCACTTCCCCGGGGAAAAGCTTATCACCCCTCCACTTT
NA | TRBJ1-1 | TRBV6-1 | once | 14 | CASSESWGEMRAFF | TGTGCCAGCAGTGAAAGCTGGGGGGAGATGAGGGCTTTCTTT
NA | TRBJ1-2 | TRBV5-6 | once | 15 | CASSLLGLGGYGYTF | TGTGCCAGCAGCTTGTTGGGTTTAGGAGGCTATGGCTACACCTTC
TRBD1 | TRBJ2-5 | TRBV2 | NA | 13 | CASVGQGGETQYF | TGTGCCAGCGTAGGACAGGGTGGGGAGACCCAGTACTTC
NA | TRBJ1-6 | TRBV7-9 | once | 14 | CASSLTLTNSPLHF | TGTGCCAGCAGCCTCACCTTGACAAATTCACCCCTCCACTTT
NA | TRBJ2-2 | TRBV3-1/TRBV3-2 | few | 12 | CASSQAYTGLFF | TGTGCCAGCAGCCAAGCGTACACAGGACTGTTTTTT
NA | TRBJ2-7 | TRBV11-2 | NA | 14 | CASTKGGFTYEQYF | TGTGCCTCTACAAAAGGGGGTTTCACCTACGAGCAGTACTTC
TRBD1 | TRBJ1-5 | TRBV2 | NA | 16 | CASTRDRGRVDQPQHF | TGTGCCAGCACACGGGACAGGGGGCGGGTGGACCAGCCCCAGCATTTT
NA | TRBJ1-1 | TRBV11-3 | few | 12 | CASGRTPTEAFF | TGTGCCAGTGGTCGGACTCCGACTGAAGCTTTCTTT
NA | TRBJ1-2 | TRBV2 | NA | 12 | CASSRQDYGYTF | TGTGCCAGCAGTCGACAGGACTATGGCTACACCTTC
NA | TRBJ1-2 | TRBV24-1 | NA | 12 | CATSDFSNGYTF | TGTGCCACCAGTGATTTCAGTAATGGCTACACCTTC